This TCR beta chain appears in the sequencing data of a study of vaccination and CD4 T cells after COVID-19. Documented treatment: approximately 11-day PBMC culture with coronavirus spike peptide pools or control peptides (ViraFEST assay). CDR1 and CDR2 from the germline V gene are SEHNR and FQNEAQ (reference sequence). This CDR3 is built from 12 residues. V was cut by 2 bases and J by 5 bases, with 5 bases left in between. Details on this clonotype: Its antigen is unknown.

Sequenced with the Oncomine TCR Beta short-read assay was DNA taken from cultured CD4+ T cells. TCRdb itself ran the PCR reads through MiXCR, one entry per CDR3 protein. Here the sample spans more than 10,000 distinct CDR3 sequences, 35% to 40% being singletons. The genes are TRBV7-9 and TRBJ2-3; no definite D call. The clonotype originates from a human donor with COVID-19. Sequenced sample: cultured CD4+ T cells from blood. The CDR3 DNA reads TGTGCCAGCAGCTTACTAGGAGATACGCAGTATTTT. The encoded protein is CASSLLGDTQYF.